This TCR beta chain originates from a study of cytomegalovirus exposure and HLA in healthy donors. About the study: Among about 190 million T cells, an earlier analysis found roughly 100 million unique TCR beta sequences. Findings and caveats of the study: Some V segments, TRBV6-2 and TRBV6-3 among them, were indistinguishable and were therefore excluded. Among TCR beta chains, those listed as cytomegalovirus-associated numbered over 150. Another analysis was done later, and it associated 17,000 or so TCR beta sequences with HLA alleles at 0.05 false discovery rate.

A remark on this clone: Its antigen remains unidentified.

The PCR was carried out with 60 Vbeta primers and 13 Jbeta primers. This table comes from immunoSEQ multiplex PCR, and its TCRdb copy is limited to in-frame clones, with some not included. The sample records approximately 110,000 clones, approximately 15% being singletons. V lost 0 bases to trimming and J lost 6 bases; unmatched junction nucleotides: 16. This CDR3 is 19 amino acids long. The germline CDR1 and CDR2 sequences are MGHRA and YSYEKL. The TCR was taken from a woman younger than 35 in good health and CMV-seronegative. The rearrangement joins TRBV4-1 to TRBJ2-1, with 8 bases that match TRBD1. The material sequenced was PBMCs. The DNA of the CDR3 is TGCGCCAGCAGCCAAGATTTGTTCCCCGGACAGGGAATTGTCAATGAGCAGTTCTTC. This gives the protein CASSQDLFPGQGIVNEQFF.